What follows describes a single T cell receptor beta chain. The data were obtained in a study of technical replicates of blood from a handful of donors. TCRdb's copy holds only in-frame clones and misses some; the assay was immunoSEQ multiplex PCR. The table has tens of thousands of clones, 90% seen once. V lost 5 bases to trimming and J lost 2 bases, with 22 bases between them. The CDR3 has 17 residues. Per germline, CDR1 SGHVS and CDR2 FNYEAQ. Sequenced material: PBMCs. The receptor's source is a human donor in good health. Some clones in this sample may be carry-over from other donors' samples. The chain has TRBV7-6 and TRBJ2-7; D possibly corresponds to TRBD1 (8 bases). DNA for the CDR3: TGTGCCAGCAGCCCATCAACAGGGGGGGGTATTGCCTACGAGCAGTACTTC. The encoded protein is CASSPSTGGGIAYEQYF.